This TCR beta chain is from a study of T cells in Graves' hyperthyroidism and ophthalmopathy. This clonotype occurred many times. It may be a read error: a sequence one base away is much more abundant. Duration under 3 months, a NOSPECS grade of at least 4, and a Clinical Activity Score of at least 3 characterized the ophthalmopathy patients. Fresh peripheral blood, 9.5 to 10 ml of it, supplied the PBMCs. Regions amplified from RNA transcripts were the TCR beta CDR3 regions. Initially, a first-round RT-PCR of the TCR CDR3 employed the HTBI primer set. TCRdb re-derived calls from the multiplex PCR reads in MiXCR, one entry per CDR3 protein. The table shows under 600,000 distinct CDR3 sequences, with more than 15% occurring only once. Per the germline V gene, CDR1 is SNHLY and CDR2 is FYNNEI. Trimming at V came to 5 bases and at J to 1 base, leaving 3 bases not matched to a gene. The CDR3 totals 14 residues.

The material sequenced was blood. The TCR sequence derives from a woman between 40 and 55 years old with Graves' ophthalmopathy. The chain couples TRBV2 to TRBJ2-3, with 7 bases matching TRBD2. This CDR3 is CASSRTRGTDTQYF. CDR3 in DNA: TGTGCCAGCAGTAGGACTAGGGGCACAGATACGCAGTATTTT.